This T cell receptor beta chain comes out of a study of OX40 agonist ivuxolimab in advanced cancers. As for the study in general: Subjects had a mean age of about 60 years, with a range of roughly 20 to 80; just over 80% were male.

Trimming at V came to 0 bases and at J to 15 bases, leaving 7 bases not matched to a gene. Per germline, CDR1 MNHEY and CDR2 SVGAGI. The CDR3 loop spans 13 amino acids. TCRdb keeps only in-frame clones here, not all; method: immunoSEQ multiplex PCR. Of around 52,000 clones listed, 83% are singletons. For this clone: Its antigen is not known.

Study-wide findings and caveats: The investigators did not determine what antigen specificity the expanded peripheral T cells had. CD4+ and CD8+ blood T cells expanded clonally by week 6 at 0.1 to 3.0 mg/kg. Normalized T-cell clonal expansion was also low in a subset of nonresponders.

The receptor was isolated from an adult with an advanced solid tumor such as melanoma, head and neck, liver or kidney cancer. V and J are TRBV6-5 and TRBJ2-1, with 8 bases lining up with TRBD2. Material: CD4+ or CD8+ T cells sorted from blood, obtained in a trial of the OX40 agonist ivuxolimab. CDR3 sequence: CASSYSKGTSRFF. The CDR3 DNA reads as TGTGCCAGCAGTTACTCGAAGGGGACTAGTAGGTTCTTC.